Below, one T cell receptor (beta chain) is given with its context. Its antigen is currently not known. Base qualities are not at hand, and no much larger clone is one base apart. This sample is part of a study of blood T cells in healthy people across ages (dated by TCRdb to between 2014 and 2017). For context, the study as a whole: In model experiments, template switching captured about one uniquely barcoded TCR beta cDNA molecule for every two T cells. Two additional independent replicas of 1 million unique cDNA reads from the same blood draw were analyzed for two donors (one aged 18 to 29 and one aged 80 or older). To avoid experimental bias, donors of different ages were distributed randomly across sequencing lanes. Donors were grouped into four age groups: young (average approximately 15 years), middle-aged (under 40), aged (around 66) and long-lived (about 82). Age-related changes in TCR beta repertoire diversity were measured in the study by deep sequencing normalized with unique cDNA molecular identifiers. General findings and caveats noted by the study authors: As age increased, observed TCR beta diversity per million T cells dropped in a roughly linear way, and a significant reduction was already evident by age 40. A strong correlation was found between observed TCR beta diversity and the percentage of naive T cells measured by flow cytometry. The long-lived group showed more naive CD4+ T cells, fewer expanded clones and increased TCR diversity than the aged group, suggesting age selection. Since profiling was done on bulk unsorted PBMCs, naive and antigen-experienced compartments could not be conclusively compared. Estimates of total diversity based on one million sequenced T cells were regarded as lower bounds and as underestimates. Because the CMV infection status of the donors was unknown, age-related changes in expanded clonotypes may potentially have been confounded.

Library preparation employed 5' RACE. The sequencing machine was an Illumina HiSeq 2500. A second PCR of roughly 6 to 12 cycles was run with a J-beta primer mix and a sample-barcoded 5' primer. A unique molecular identifier was introduced onto each TCR beta cDNA molecule by a template-switch 5' adaptor carrying 12 random nucleotides. At least 3 million CDR3-containing paired-end reads were obtained from each sample. First-strand cDNA synthesis was performed from all RNA using the Mint cDNA synthesis kit, with priming by a TRBC-specific oligonucleotide. Following uracil-DNA glycosylase treatment, a first 18-cycle PCR with universal primers M1SS and BC2_uni_R was performed on all cDNA. The original pipeline was this. For normalization, 1 million high-quality reads were randomly selected from each sample, with every read carrying a distinct molecular identifier. Reads sharing molecular identifiers were discarded rather than binned into consensus sequences. MiTCR, set to a Q25 quality threshold and the strictest error-elimination algorithm, was used for CDR3 identification, clonotype clustering and error correction. Lower-bound total TCR beta diversity was estimated with a nonparametric unseen species model using Euler transformation. TCRdb passed the public sequencing reads through fastp at Q25 and MiXCR, retaining productive beta sequences. Each entry is one CDR3 protein sequence, shown with its most common DNA and genes. TCRdb assigned the V and J calls; the authors' analysis was not used. Present in this sample are 700,000 to 950,000 distinct CDR3 sequences, more than 40% of which were seen just once. Approximately 22% of the sample rests with the top ten.

The donors were roughly 40 Caucasian individuals from Russia, aged about 6 to 95 years, who were systemically healthy. Each donor gave about 9.2 milliliters of peripheral blood, drawn into EDTA-treated Vacutainer tubes. Ficoll-Paque density-gradient centrifugation was used to isolate PBMCs, with at least 6.5 million per sample. Total RNA, at least 6 micrograms per sample, was extracted from PBMCs with Trizol reagent. Naive CD45RAhigh/CD27high T cell percentages were measured by flow cytometry on a PBMC aliquot from every donor. Relative to germline, V is 2 bases shorter and J is 5 bases shorter, with 15 bases between their ends. Per the germline V gene, SGHTA is the CDR1 and FQGTGA is the CDR2. Including the terminal cysteine and phenylalanine, the CDR3 comprises 15 residues. Just the 45-base CDR3 DNA is kept, in frame starting at base 1.

The sequencing input was blood. The chain couples TRBV7-3 to TRBJ1-2; D gene: possibly TRBD1, on 6 matching bases. This TCR was recovered from a woman aged 60-70 years in good health. The CDR3 sequence is CASSLSDSFNYGYTF. The bases are TGTGCCAGCAGCTTATCGGACAGTTTTAATTATGGCTACACCTTC.